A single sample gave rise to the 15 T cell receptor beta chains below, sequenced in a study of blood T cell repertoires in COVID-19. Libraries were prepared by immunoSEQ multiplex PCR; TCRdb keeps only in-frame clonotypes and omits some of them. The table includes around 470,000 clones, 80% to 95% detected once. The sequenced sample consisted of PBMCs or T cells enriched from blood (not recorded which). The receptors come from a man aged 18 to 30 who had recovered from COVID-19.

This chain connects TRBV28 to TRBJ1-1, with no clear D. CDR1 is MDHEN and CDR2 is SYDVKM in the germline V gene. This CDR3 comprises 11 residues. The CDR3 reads CAIESNTEAFF. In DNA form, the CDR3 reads TGTGCAATCGAGTCGAACACTGAAGCTTTCTTT.

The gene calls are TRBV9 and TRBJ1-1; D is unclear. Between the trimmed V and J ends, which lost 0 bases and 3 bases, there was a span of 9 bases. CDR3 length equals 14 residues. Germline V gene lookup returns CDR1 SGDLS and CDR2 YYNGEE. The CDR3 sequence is CASSVGGGYTEAFF. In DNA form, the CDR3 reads TGTGCCAGCAGCGTAGGAGGCGGATACACTGAAGCTTTCTTT.

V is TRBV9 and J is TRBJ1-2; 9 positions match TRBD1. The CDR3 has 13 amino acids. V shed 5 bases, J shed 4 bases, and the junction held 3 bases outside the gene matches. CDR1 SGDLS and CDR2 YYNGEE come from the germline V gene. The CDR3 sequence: CASRGTGSYGYTF. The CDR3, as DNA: TGTGCCAGCAGAGGGACAGGGTCCTATGGCTACACCTTC.

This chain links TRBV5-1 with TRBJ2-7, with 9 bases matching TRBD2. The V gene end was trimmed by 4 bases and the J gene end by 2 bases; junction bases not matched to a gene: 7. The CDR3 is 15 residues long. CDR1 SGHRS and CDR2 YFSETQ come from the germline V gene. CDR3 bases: TGCGCCAGCAGCGCCAGGACTAGCGAACCCTACGAGCAGTACTTC. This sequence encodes CASSARTSEPYEQYF.

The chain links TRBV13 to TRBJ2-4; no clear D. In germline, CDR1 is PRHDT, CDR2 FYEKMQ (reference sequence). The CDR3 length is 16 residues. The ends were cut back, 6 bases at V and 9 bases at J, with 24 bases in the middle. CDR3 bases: TGTGCCAGCAGATGGAGCTTAGCCGGTGACCCACGCATTCAGTACTTC. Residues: CASRWSLAGDPRIQYF.

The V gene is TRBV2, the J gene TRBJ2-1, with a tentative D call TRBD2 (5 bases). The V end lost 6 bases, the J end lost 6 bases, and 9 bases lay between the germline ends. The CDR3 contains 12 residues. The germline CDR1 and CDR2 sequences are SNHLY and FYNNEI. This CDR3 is CASRDGGNEQFF. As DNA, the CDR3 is TGTGCCAGCAGAGACGGAGGCAATGAGCAGTTCTTC.

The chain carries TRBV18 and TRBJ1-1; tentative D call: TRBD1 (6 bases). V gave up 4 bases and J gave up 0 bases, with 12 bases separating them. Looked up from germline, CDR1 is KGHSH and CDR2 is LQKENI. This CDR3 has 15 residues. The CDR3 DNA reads TGTGCCAGCTCACTGGGTCAGGGGATGAACACTGAAGCTTTCTTT. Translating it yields CASSLGQGMNTEAFF.

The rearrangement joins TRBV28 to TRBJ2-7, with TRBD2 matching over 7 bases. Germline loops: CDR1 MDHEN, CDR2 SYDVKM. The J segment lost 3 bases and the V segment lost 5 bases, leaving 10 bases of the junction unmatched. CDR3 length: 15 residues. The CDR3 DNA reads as TGTGCCAGCAGTCAGATTGGGGGGGAGGGCTACGAGCAGTACTTC. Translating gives CASSQIGGEGYEQYF.

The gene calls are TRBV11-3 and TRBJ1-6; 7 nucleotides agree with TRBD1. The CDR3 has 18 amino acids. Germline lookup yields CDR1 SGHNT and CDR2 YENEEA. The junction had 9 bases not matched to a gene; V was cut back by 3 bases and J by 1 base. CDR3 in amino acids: CASSFRTGERSYNSPLHF. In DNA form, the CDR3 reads TGTGCCAGCAGCTTTAGAACAGGGGAGCGATCCTATAATTCACCCCTCCACTTT.

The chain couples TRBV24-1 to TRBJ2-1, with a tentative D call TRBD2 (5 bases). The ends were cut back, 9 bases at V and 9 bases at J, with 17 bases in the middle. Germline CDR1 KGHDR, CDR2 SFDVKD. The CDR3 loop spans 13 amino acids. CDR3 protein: CATAVPSFSEQFF. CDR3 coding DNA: TGTGCCACCGCGGTTCCTAGCTTCAGTGAGCAGTTCTTC.

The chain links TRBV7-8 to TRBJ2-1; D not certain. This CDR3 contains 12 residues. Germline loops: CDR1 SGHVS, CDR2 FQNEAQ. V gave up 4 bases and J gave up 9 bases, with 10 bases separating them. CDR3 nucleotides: TGTGCCAGCAGCTCGCTTAGTAGTGAGCAGTTCTTC. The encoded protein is CASSSLSSEQFF.

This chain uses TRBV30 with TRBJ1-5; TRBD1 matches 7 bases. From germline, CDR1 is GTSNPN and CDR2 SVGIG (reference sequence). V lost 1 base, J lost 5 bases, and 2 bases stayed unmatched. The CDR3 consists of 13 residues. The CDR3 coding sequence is TGTGCCTGGAGTGGGGACAGTTATCAGCCCCAGCATTTT. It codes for CAWSGDSYQPQHF. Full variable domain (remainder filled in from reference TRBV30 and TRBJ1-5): SQTIHQWPATLVQPVGSPLSLECTVEGTSNPNLYWYRQAAGRGLQLLFYSVGIGQISSEVPQNLSASRPQDRQFILSSKKLLLSDSGFYLCAWSGDSYQPQHFGDGTRLSIL.

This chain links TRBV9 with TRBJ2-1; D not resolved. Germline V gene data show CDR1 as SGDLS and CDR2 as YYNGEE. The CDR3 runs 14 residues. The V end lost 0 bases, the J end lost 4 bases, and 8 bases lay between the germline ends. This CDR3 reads CASSVGLVYNEQFF. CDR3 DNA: TGTGCCAGCAGCGTAGGTCTCGTTTACAATGAGCAGTTCTTC.

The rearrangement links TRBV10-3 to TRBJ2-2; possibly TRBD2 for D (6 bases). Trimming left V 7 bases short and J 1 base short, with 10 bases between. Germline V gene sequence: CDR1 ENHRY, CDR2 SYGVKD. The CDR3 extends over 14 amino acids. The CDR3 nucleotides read TGTGCCATCATTGCTAGCGAGAACACCGGGGAGCTGTTTTTT. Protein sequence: CAIIASENTGELFF.

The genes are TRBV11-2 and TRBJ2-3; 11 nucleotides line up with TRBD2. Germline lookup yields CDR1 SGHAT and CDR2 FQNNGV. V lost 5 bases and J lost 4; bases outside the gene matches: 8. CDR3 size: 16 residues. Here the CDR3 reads CASSPRLAGLADTQYF. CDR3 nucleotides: TGTGCCAGCAGCCCTCGACTAGCGGGATTGGCAGATACGCAGTATTTT.